Presented here are 23 T cell receptor beta chains from one specimen sequenced in a study of T-cell reconstitution after alpha-beta-depleted transplantation in children. It was with unique molecular identifiers that the TCRbeta library was prepared. TCRdb fed the PCR reads into MiXCR, producing one record per CDR3 protein. This table holds 450,000 to 600,000 distinct CDR3 sequences, roughly a tenth found once. The starting material was PBMCs, obtained before TCRalphabeta/CD19-depleted stem cell transplant. The receptor source for this set is a child aged 2 to 15 with inherited bone marrow failure, due to receive a stem cell transplant.

This clonotype was detected only a few times. The V gene is TRBV4-3, the J gene TRBJ1-5, with 7 bases fitting TRBD1. The length of the CDR3 is 17 residues. Germline CDR1 reads LGHNA; CDR2 reads YSLEER. V lost 3 bases to trimming and J lost 0 bases; unmatched junction nucleotides: 8. The CDR3 is CASSHPWTGYSNQPQHF. CDR3 sequence (DNA): TGCGCCAGCAGCCATCCCTGGACAGGCTATAGCAATCAGCCCCAGCATTTT.

The chain employs TRBV27 and TRBJ2-7; D ambiguous. The CDR3 sequence is 12 residues long. V lost 8 bases, J lost 3 bases, and 11 bases lay in between. The germline gives CDR1 MNHEY, CDR2 SMNVEV (reference sequence). The CDR3, as DNA: TGTGCCAGCGGTCTTACGGGCTACGAGCAGTACTTC. Residues: CASGLTGYEQYF.

This clonotype appeared many times. This chain joins TRBV7-2 and TRBJ2-7, with 8 bases identical to TRBD2. CDR1 SGHTA and CDR2 FQGNSA come from the germline V gene. This CDR3 has 15 residues. With 5 bases clipped from V and 2 bases from J, the junction kept 8 bases outside the gene matches. The CDR3 loop reads CASSPGSGSPYEQYF. CDR3 sequence (DNA): TGTGCCAGCAGCCCCGGGAGCGGGAGTCCCTACGAGCAGTACTTC.

This clonotype was observed a handful of times. The chain links TRBV27 to TRBJ2-7; maybe TRBD1 (6 bases). The V gene lost 5 bases and the J gene lost 4 bases, with 15 bases spanning the gap. There are 14 residues in the CDR3. Germline CDR1 is MNHEY and CDR2 is SMNVEV (reference sequence). CDR3 protein: CASSLTGSNYEQYF. CDR3 in DNA: TGTGCCAGCAGTCTAACAGGGAGCAATTACGAGCAGTACTTC.

The gene calls are TRBV7-2 and TRBJ2-5; 7 nucleotides align to TRBD1. Germline-derived CDR1 and CDR2 are SGHTA and FQGNSA. V lost 0 bases, J lost 0 bases, and 1 base stayed unmatched. The CDR3 extends over 15 amino acids. The CDR3 DNA follows: TGTGCCAGCAGCTTAGCAGACAGGGACCAAGAGACCCAGTACTTC. Translating gives CASSLADRDQETQYF.

Turning to this clonotype: A single base separates this from a much larger clone, so it may be a read error. The gene calls are TRBV14 and TRBJ2-3; a weak D match, TRBD2 (6 bases). Germline CDR1 and CDR2: SGHDN and FVKESK. Trimming took off 1 base at V and 4 bases at J, with 9 bases between the two ends. The CDR3 is 14 residues long. CDR3 amino acids: CASSQAGVADTQYF. CDR3 bases: TGTGCCAGCAGCCAAGCGGGAGTGGCAGATACGCAGTATTTT.

On this clonotype: Since a much larger clone is just one base distant, this may be a read error. The rearrangement links TRBV30 to TRBJ2-3, with no clear D. This CDR3 contains 12 residues. Germline V CDR1 and CDR2: GTSNPN, SVGIG (reference sequence). V was trimmed by 3 bases and J by 4 bases, leaving 8 bases between them. The CDR3 protein is CAWSVSADTQYF. CDR3 coding DNA: TGTGCCTGGAGCGTCAGCGCAGATACGCAGTATTTT.

This clonotype has a count of ten or more. The gene calls are TRBV29-1 and TRBJ2-1, with a weak D call TRBD2 (5 bases). The ends were cut back, 5 bases at V and 0 bases at J, with 14 bases in the middle. There are 15 residues in the CDR3. Germline CDR1 is SQVTM and CDR2 is ANQGSEA. For the CDR3, the DNA is TGCAGCGTTTTGGGAGCCCCGAGCTCCTACAATGAGCAGTTCTTC. It specifies CSVLGAPSSYNEQFF.

This clonotype was found a few times. The J gene is TRBJ2-2, the V gene TRBV6-1, with TRBD2 matching over 10 bases. Germline CDR1 and CDR2: MNHNS and SASEGT. Unmatched junction bases numbered 2, after V lost 4 bases and J lost 0 bases. This CDR3 is built from 16 residues. The CDR3 DNA reads TGTGCCAGCAGTGGACTAGCGGGCACGAACACCGGGGAGCTGTTTTTT. Translating it yields CASSGLAGTNTGELFF.

This clonotype has at least ten counts. The V gene is TRBV12-3 or TRBV12-4, the J gene TRBJ2-2; possibly TRBD2 for D (6 bases). The germline V and J ends were trimmed by 8 bases and 2 bases, with 9 bases remaining between them. The CDR3 consists of 13 residues. The CDR3 region is CASRLVNTGELFF. Here the CDR3 DNA reads TGTGCCAGCCGACTAGTTAACACCGGGGAGCTGTTTTTT.

The chain joins TRBV7-2 to TRBJ1-6; D remains ambiguous. There are 16 residues in the CDR3. The germline gives CDR1 SGHTA, CDR2 FQGNSA. Trimming left V 1 base short and J 7 bases short, with 14 bases between. CDR3 protein: CASSLEPGFTNSPLHF. DNA of the CDR3: TGTGCCAGCAGCTTAGAGCCGGGTTTCACCAATTCACCCCTCCACTTT.

This clonotype showed up just once. A much larger clone lies a single base off, so this may be a read error. The CDR3 is CATSTGLAGNTGELFF. In DNA form, the CDR3 reads TGTGCCACCAGCACAGGACTAGCGGGAAACACCGGGGAGCTGTTTTTT. The V call is TRBV15, the J call TRBJ2-2; TRBD2 agrees at 12 bases. Germline V CDR1 and CDR2: LNHNV, YYDKDF (reference sequence). V was clipped by 4 bases and J by 2 bases; unmatched bases: 2. The CDR3 sequence is 16 residues long.

This clonotype was detected many times. V gene TRBV27 combines with J gene TRBJ2-7; D is ambiguous. Trimming removed 5 bases at V and 1 base at J, with 9 bases between. Germline V gene sequence: CDR1 MNHEY, CDR2 SMNVEV (reference sequence). This CDR3 is 13 amino acids long. This CDR3 reads CASSAFGSYEQYF. The CDR3 DNA reads TGTGCCAGCAGTGCTTTCGGGTCCTACGAGCAGTACTTC.

At least ten counts were recorded for this clonotype. V is TRBV5-1 and J is TRBJ2-5, with a tentative D call TRBD1 (6 bases). Trimming removed 1 base from V and 0 bases from J, with 10 bases in between. The CDR3 covers 15 residues. CDR1 SGHRS and CDR2 YFSETQ come from the germline V gene. The CDR3 region is CASSLRGHNQETQYF. As DNA, the CDR3 is TGCGCCAGCAGCTTGAGGGGACACAACCAAGAGACCCAGTACTTC.

This clonotype was detected once. V is TRBV20-1 and J is TRBJ2-1, with a tentative D call TRBD2 (6 bases). Germline V gene data show CDR1 as DFQATT and CDR2 as SNEGSKA (reference sequence). The CDR3 loop spans 15 amino acids. The V end lost 0 bases, the J end lost 8 bases, and 17 bases lay between the germline ends. DNA for the CDR3: TGCAGTGCTAGAGATTTTGGCGGGATTTTCTATGAGCAGTTCTTC. Protein sequence: CSARDFGGIFYEQFF.

Ten or more counts support this clonotype. The rearrangement joins TRBV6-5 to TRBJ2-7; D call uncertain. V lost 1 base to trimming and J lost 3 bases, with 10 bases between them. The CDR3 totals 14 residues. Germline V CDR1 and CDR2: MNHEY, SVGAGI. CDR3 in DNA: TGTGCCAGCAGTTACTTCGGTAGAATCTACGAGCAGTACTTC. Translated, it gives CASSYFGRIYEQYF.

Comment on this clonotype: Possible read error: a much larger clone is one base away. Written as DNA, the CDR3 is TGTGCCAGCGGCCGGGGGACGTTCTCCACAGATACGCAGTATTTT. It translates to CASGRGTFSTDTQYF. The chain uses TRBV7-2 and TRBJ2-3; tentatively, D is TRBD2 (6 bases). The V end lost 8 bases, the J end lost 2 bases, and 17 bases lay between the germline ends. Germline V gives CDR1 SGHTA, CDR2 FQGNSA. This CDR3 is 15 amino acids long.

The sample holds many counts of this clonotype. The V call is TRBV6-5, the J call TRBJ2-5; D is undetermined. The CDR3 runs 13 residues. Germline CDR1 MNHEY, CDR2 SVGAGI. V lost 3 bases to trimming and J lost 2 bases, with 7 bases between them. This CDR3 reads CASSYTLQETQYF. The CDR3 nucleotides read TGTGCCAGCAGTTATACCTTACAAGAGACCCAGTACTTC.

At least ten counts were recorded for this clonotype. V and J are TRBV3-1 and TRBJ2-3; D is possibly TRBD2 (7 bases). The V and J ends lost 2 bases and 3 bases respectively, with 15 bases between them. Germline lookup yields CDR1 LGHDT and CDR2 YNNKEL (reference sequence). The CDR3 length is 16 residues. Written as DNA, the CDR3 is TGTGCCAGCAGCCAAATTCCGGGGAGGGGGACAGATACGCAGTATTTT. This encodes CASSQIPGRGTDTQYF.

The gene calls are TRBV7-2 and TRBJ2-3; D is undetermined. Per germline, CDR1 SGHTA and CDR2 FQGNSA. The CDR3 is 14 amino acids. The germline V and J ends were trimmed by 1 base and 0 bases, with 5 bases remaining between them. Here the CDR3 reads CASSLDVSTDTQYF. CDR3 bases: TGTGCCAGCAGCTTAGATGTTAGCACAGATACGCAGTATTTT. The full variable domain, rest sourced from reference TRBV7-2 and TRBJ2-3, is GAGVSQSPSNKVTEKGKDVELRCDPISGHTALYWYRQSLGQGLEFLIYFQGNSAPDKSGLPSDRFSAERTGGSVSTLTIQRTQQEDSAVYLCASSLDVSTDTQYFGPGTRLTVL.

The sample holds many counts of this clonotype. The genes are TRBV20-1 and TRBJ2-5; tentative D call: TRBD2 (6 bases). The CDR3 totals 14 residues. Germline CDR1 DFQATT, CDR2 SNEGSKA (reference sequence). The V gene lost 6 bases and the J gene lost 2 bases, with 16 bases spanning the gap. The CDR3 loop reads CSATLAGGQETQYF. Here the CDR3 DNA reads TGCAGTGCCACACTAGCCGGGGGACAAGAGACCCAGTACTTC.

This clonotype was recorded at least ten times. V and J are TRBV12-3 or TRBV12-4 and TRBJ2-7; 9 bases match TRBD2. V trimming: 7 bases; J trimming: 2 bases; junction bases outside the gene matches: 6. The CDR3 has 14 residues. The CDR3 is CASNQGLATYEQYF. The CDR3, as DNA: TGTGCCAGCAACCAGGGACTAGCTACCTACGAGCAGTACTTC.

V is TRBV11-3 and J is TRBJ2-1; no firm D call. V lost 5 bases and J 5 bases, leaving 13 bases between the germline ends. Looked up from germline, CDR1 is SGHNT and CDR2 is YENEEA. The CDR3 consists of 14 residues. Here the CDR3 DNA reads TGTGCCAGCAGCCCGCGTGATAATAACAATGAGCAGTTCTTC. This codes for CASSPRDNNNEQFF.